The rows below give T cell receptor beta chains drawn from one sample of a study of T cell responses to AZD1222 COVID-19 vaccine. The repertoire was sequenced with immunoSEQ multiplex PCR; TCRdb's copy has only in-frame clones and lacks some. Among some 170,000 clones listed, approximately 95% were seen once. The sample in question was peripheral blood, obtained 28 days after the second dose of the MenACWY control vaccine. These receptors came from an adult who received the MenACWY meningococcal vaccine as a control. CDR3s include the opening cysteine and the closing phenylalanine or tryptophan. The D gene is left open where the match is weak. The size of a clone is reported for some rows only, either as once, few or many, or as a class for expanded clones.

clone_size: NA; v_call: TRBV6-1; j_call: TRBJ1-1; d_call: NA; cdr3_aa: CASSEGGRYYIGNTEAFF; cdr3_nt: TGTGCCAGCAGTGAAGGCGGCAGATATTACATTGGGAACACTGAAGCTTTCTTT
clone_size: NA; v_call: TRBV6-6; j_call: TRBJ2-3; d_call: NA; cdr3_aa: CASSQRLKGLASDTQYF; cdr3_nt: TGTGCCAGCAGTCAAAGACTAAAGGGGCTAGCGTCAGATACGCAGTATTTT
clone_size: NA; v_call: TRBV15; j_call: TRBJ1-1; d_call: TRBD1; cdr3_aa: CATSGTGVLMNTEAFF; cdr3_nt: TGTGCCACCAGCGGGACAGGGGTTCTCATGAACACTGAAGCTTTCTTT
clone_size: NA; v_call: TRBV18; j_call: TRBJ2-1; d_call: NA; cdr3_aa: CASSQTYGTSNEQFF; cdr3_nt: TGTGCCAGCTCTCAGACTTACGGGACTTCCAATGAGCAGTTCTTC
clone_size: NA; v_call: TRBV19; j_call: TRBJ2-1; d_call: NA; cdr3_aa: CASRGLELTNEQFF; cdr3_nt: TGTGCCAGTAGAGGGTTGGAACTTACCAATGAGCAGTTCTTC
clone_size: NA; v_call: TRBV9; j_call: TRBJ1-1; d_call: NA; cdr3_aa: CASSPLGISDTEAFF; cdr3_nt: TGTGCCAGCAGCCCCCTCGGTATTTCGGACACTGAAGCTTTCTTT
clone_size: NA; v_call: TRBV5-4; j_call: TRBJ2-5; d_call: TRBD2; cdr3_aa: CASSLGLAGGKETQYF; cdr3_nt: TGTGCCAGCAGCTTGGGACTAGCGGGGGGGAAAGAGACCCAGTACTTC
clone_size: NA; v_call: TRBV6-2/TRBV6-3; j_call: TRBJ1-5; d_call: TRBD1; cdr3_aa: CASSRDRPSNQPQHF; cdr3_nt: TGTGCCAGCAGTAGGGACAGGCCTAGCAATCAGCCCCAGCATTTT
clone_size: NA; v_call: TRBV5-8; j_call: TRBJ1-2; d_call: NA; cdr3_aa: CASSPNRDYGYTF; cdr3_nt: TGTGCCAGCAGCCCGAACAGGGACTATGGCTACACCTTC
clone_size: NA; v_call: TRBV12-3/TRBV12-4; j_call: TRBJ1-1; d_call: NA; cdr3_aa: CASNQDRVIEAFF; cdr3_nt: TGTGCCAGCAACCAGGACAGAGTTATTGAAGCTTTCTTT
clone_size: NA; v_call: TRBV6-5; j_call: TRBJ2-2; d_call: TRBD2; cdr3_aa: CASNLAGGHTGELFF; cdr3_nt: TGTGCCAGCAATCTAGCGGGGGGGCACACCGGGGAGCTGTTTTTT
clone_size: NA; v_call: TRBV19; j_call: TRBJ1-1; d_call: NA; cdr3_aa: CASTTSYTEAFF; cdr3_nt: TGTGCCAGTACTACTTCGTACACTGAAGCTTTCTTT
clone_size: NA; v_call: TRBV27; j_call: TRBJ1-5; d_call: NA; cdr3_aa: CASSLRGGVQPQHF; cdr3_nt: TGTGCCAGCAGTTTAAGAGGAGGGGTCCAGCCCCAGCATTTT
clone_size: NA; v_call: TRBV12-3/TRBV12-4; j_call: TRBJ1-5; d_call: NA; cdr3_aa: CASSFAKGQPQHF; cdr3_nt: TGTGCCAGCAGCTTCGCTAAGGGTCAGCCCCAGCATTTT
clone_size: NA; v_call: TRBV18; j_call: TRBJ1-4; d_call: NA; cdr3_aa: CASSPRAGAAIFKDEKLFF; cdr3_nt: TGTGCCAGCTCACCTAGGGCGGGGGCGGCAATATTTAAGGATGAAAAACTGTTTTTT
clone_size: NA; v_call: TRBV18; j_call: TRBJ1-1; d_call: NA; cdr3_aa: CASSPPYRTEAFF; cdr3_nt: TGTGCCAGCTCACCACCTTATCGGACTGAAGCTTTCTTT
clone_size: NA; v_call: TRBV5-5; j_call: TRBJ2-7; d_call: NA; cdr3_aa: CASSTGPDSPYEQYF; cdr3_nt: TGTGCCAGCAGCACGGGCCCGGACAGCCCCTACGAGCAGTACTTC
clone_size: NA; v_call: TRBV7-2; j_call: TRBJ1-2; d_call: NA; cdr3_aa: CASSLGAAYGYTF; cdr3_nt: TGTGCCAGCAGCTTGGGGGCAGCATATGGCTACACCTTC
clone_size: NA; v_call: TRBV19; j_call: TRBJ2-3; d_call: NA; cdr3_aa: CASSPGRTQYF; cdr3_nt: TGTGCCAGTAGCCCCGGTCGTACGCAGTATTTT
clone_size: NA; v_call: TRBV30; j_call: TRBJ1-2; d_call: NA; cdr3_aa: CAWSALAGNGYTF; cdr3_nt: TGTGCCTGGAGCGCACTCGCAGGGAATGGCTACACCTTC
clone_size: NA; v_call: TRBV20-1; j_call: TRBJ1-6; d_call: NA; cdr3_aa: CSASTVEGSYNSPLHF; cdr3_nt: TGCAGTGCTAGTACCGTGGAGGGTTCCTATAATTCACCCCTCCACTTT
clone_size: NA; v_call: TRBV19; j_call: TRBJ1-6; d_call: NA; cdr3_aa: CASSKRSSYNSPLHF; cdr3_nt: TGTGCCAGTAGTAAGAGGAGCTCCTATAATTCACCCCTCCACTTT
clone_size: once; v_call: TRBV6-5; j_call: TRBJ1-5; d_call: NA; cdr3_aa: CASRSDIQPQHF; cdr3_nt: TGTGCCAGCAGGTCGGACATTCAGCCCCAGCATTTT
clone_size: NA; v_call: TRBV20-1; j_call: TRBJ1-1; d_call: NA; cdr3_aa: CSAAGEAFF; cdr3_nt: TGCAGTGCGGCGGGTGAAGCTTTCTTT
clone_size: NA; v_call: TRBV7-2; j_call: TRBJ1-2; d_call: TRBD1; cdr3_aa: CASSSGDRGYGYTF; cdr3_nt: TGTGCCAGCAGCTCCGGTGACAGGGGCTATGGCTACACCTTC
clone_size: NA; v_call: TRBV30; j_call: TRBJ1-2; d_call: NA; cdr3_aa: CAWSRQDYGYTF; cdr3_nt: TGTGCCTGGAGTCGACAGGACTATGGCTACACCTTC
clone_size: NA; v_call: TRBV5-1; j_call: TRBJ1-4; d_call: TRBD1; cdr3_aa: CASSLAGQSNEKLFF; cdr3_nt: TGCGCCAGCAGCTTGGCGGGACAGAGTAATGAAAAACTGTTTTTT
clone_size: NA; v_call: TRBV6-5; j_call: TRBJ1-1; d_call: NA; cdr3_aa: CASSSAGSGAFF; cdr3_nt: TGTGCCAGCTCCTCGGCGGGGTCGGGAGCTTTCTTT
clone_size: NA; v_call: TRBV5-6; j_call: TRBJ1-2; d_call: NA; cdr3_aa: CASSLWGNYGYTF; cdr3_nt: TGTGCCAGCAGCTTGTGGGGTAACTATGGCTACACCTTC
clone_size: NA; v_call: TRBV2; j_call: TRBJ1-3; d_call: TRBD1; cdr3_aa: CASSMDRGGGNTIYF; cdr3_nt: TGTGCCAGCAGTATGGACAGGGGAGGAGGAAACACCATATATTTT
clone_size: NA; v_call: TRBV5-6; j_call: TRBJ1-6; d_call: TRBD1; cdr3_aa: CASSLANEGQGQESPLHF; cdr3_nt: TGTGCCAGCAGCTTGGCCAATGAGGGACAGGGGCAGGAGTCACCCCTCCACTTT
clone_size: NA; v_call: TRBV6-5; j_call: TRBJ1-1; d_call: TRBD1; cdr3_aa: CASRTGGGTEAFF; cdr3_nt: TGTGCCAGCAGGACAGGGGGAGGCACTGAAGCTTTCTTT
clone_size: NA; v_call: TRBV5-1; j_call: TRBJ1-2; d_call: TRBD1; cdr3_aa: CASSLAQGRNGYTF; cdr3_nt: TGCGCCAGCAGCTTGGCACAGGGGAGGAATGGCTACACCTTC
clone_size: NA; v_call: TRBV28; j_call: TRBJ1-6; d_call: NA; cdr3_aa: CASSPRVGTNSPLHF; cdr3_nt: TGTGCCAGCAGTCCCCGGGTGGGGACAAATTCACCCCTCCACTTT
clone_size: NA; v_call: TRBV7-2; j_call: TRBJ2-4; d_call: TRBD2; cdr3_aa: CASSFRLALAKNIQYF; cdr3_nt: TGTGCCAGCAGCTTTCGACTAGCTCTCGCCAAAAACATTCAGTACTTC
clone_size: NA; v_call: TRBV3-1/TRBV3-2; j_call: TRBJ2-3; d_call: TRBD2; cdr3_aa: CASSLGLELSTDTQYF; cdr3_nt: TGTGCCAGCAGCCTCGGACTAGAACTAAGCACAGATACGCAGTATTTT
clone_size: NA; v_call: TRBV5-1; j_call: TRBJ2-2; d_call: NA; cdr3_aa: CASSLEGHNTGELFF; cdr3_nt: TGCGCCAGCAGCTTGGAGGGACACAACACCGGGGAGCTGTTTTTT